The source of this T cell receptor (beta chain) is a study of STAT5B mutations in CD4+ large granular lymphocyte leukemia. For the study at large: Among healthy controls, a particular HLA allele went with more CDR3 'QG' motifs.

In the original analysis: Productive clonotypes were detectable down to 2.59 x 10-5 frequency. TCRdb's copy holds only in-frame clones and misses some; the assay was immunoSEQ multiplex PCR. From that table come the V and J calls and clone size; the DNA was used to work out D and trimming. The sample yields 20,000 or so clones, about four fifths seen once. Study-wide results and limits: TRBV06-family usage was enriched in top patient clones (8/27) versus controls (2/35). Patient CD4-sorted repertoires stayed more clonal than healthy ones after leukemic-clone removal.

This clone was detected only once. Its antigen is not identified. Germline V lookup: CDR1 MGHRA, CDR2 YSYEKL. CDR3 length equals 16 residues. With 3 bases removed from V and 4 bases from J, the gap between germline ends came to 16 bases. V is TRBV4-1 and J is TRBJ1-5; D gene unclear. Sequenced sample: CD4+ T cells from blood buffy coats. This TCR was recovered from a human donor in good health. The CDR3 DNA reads TGCGCCAGCAGCCAGCCCCTGGGCCCGAGAAATCAGCCCCAGCATTTT. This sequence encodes CASSQPLGPRNQPQHF.